In its sample, the clone carrying this TCR beta chain was seen a few times. What it recognizes is unknown. The data originate from a study of CD8 T cells in ankylosing spondylitis. Whole-study results and caveats: Reports of some motif variants in reactive arthritis synovial fluid and blood predate this one. Seemingly characteristic of ankylosing spondylitis blood was a TCR beta motif consisting of under 10 highly homologous variants. Disease-associated clones were reportedly significantly overrepresented in matched ankylosing spondylitis synovial fluid.

Molecular-barcoded quantitative 5'-RACE produced these TCR beta libraries. TCRdb analysed the 5' RACE reads with MiXCR anew, one entry per CDR3 protein. This table holds under 950,000 distinct CDR3 sequences, around 19% found once. V dropped 5 bases and J dropped 10 bases, with 20 bases sitting between them. The CDR3 contains 14 residues. Germline values: CDR1 SGHTA, CDR2 FQGTGA. This TCR came from a male donor with ankylosing spondylitis. The gene calls are TRBV7-3 and TRBJ2-5, with D perhaps TRBD2 (6 bases). The sequencing sample was made of blood, either unsorted or a sorted T cell fraction (not recorded which). CDR3 amino acids: CASSPSGGTWDQYF. The CDR3, as DNA: TGTGCCAGCAGCCCCTCTGGAGGGACGTGGGACCAGTACTTC.